Described below is a single T cell receptor (beta chain) sequence and its context. This record belongs to a study of blood T cell repertoires in COVID-19. Study-wide context: PBMCs, B-cell-depleted T cells, or T cells were the source of the cDNA or gDNA that made up the material.

Under the authors' procedure: The assay estimated nucleated cells by amplifying reference gene primers. The method was immunoSEQ multiplex PCR; TCRdb's version includes in-frame clones alone and lacks a portion of them. Clone size and the V and J calls come from that table; the DNA yielded D and trimming. The repertoire consists of a few hundred thousand clones, with 75% to 90% occurring once and the leading ten covering roughly a tenth. CDR1 is LNHDA and CDR2 is SQIVND in the germline V gene (reference sequence). The CDR3 runs 14 residues. Trimming took 3 bases from V and 10 from J, leaving 15 bases between them. Seattle researchers signed up patients amid active infection and tracked them longitudinally.

This chain joins TRBV19 and TRBJ2-2; possibly TRBD2 for D (7 bases). What was sequenced was peripheral blood. This TCR derives from a woman aged 70 to 79 with COVID-19, enrolled during active disease. The CDR3 reads CASSMGGGSVELFF. CDR3 coding DNA: TGTGCCAGTAGTATGGGGGGCGGGAGCGTGGAGCTGTTTTTT.